These T cell receptor beta chains were read from a single sample in a study of spatial heterogeneity in lung cancer. TCRdb itself ran the 5' RACE reads through MiXCR, one entry per CDR3 protein. In the table there are some 45,000 distinct CDR3 sequences, about an eighth of which are singletons. The material sequenced was PBMCs, taken at surgery. The receptors were sampled from a female donor with early-stage non-small cell lung cancer. The CDR3 runs from the conserved cysteine through the conserved F or W. A D gene is named only where the DNA matches it firmly. Clone size, where shown, is once, few, many, or a class for clones that have expanded.

j_call: TRBJ1-5; cdr3_length: 14; d_call: -; clone_size: few; v_call: TRBV6-2/TRBV6-3; cdr3_nt: TGTGCCAGCAGAGATACAGGGACGGGTCAGCCCCAGCATTTT; cdr3_aa: CASRDTGTGQPQHF
j_call: TRBJ1-1; cdr3_length: 13; d_call: -; clone_size: many; v_call: TRBV19; cdr3_nt: TGTGCCAGTAGCATTACAGGGTCGGGTGAAGCTTTCTTT; cdr3_aa: CASSITGSGEAFF
j_call: TRBJ1-3; cdr3_length: 15; d_call: TRBD1; clone_size: -; v_call: TRBV19; cdr3_nt: TGTGCCAGTAACTCACGGACAGGGCGTCGAAACACCATATATTTT; cdr3_aa: CASNSRTGRRNTIYF
j_call: TRBJ1-1; cdr3_length: 15; d_call: -; clone_size: -; v_call: TRBV6-1; cdr3_nt: TGTGCCAGCAGTGGAAGTGGACACCCGAACACTGAAGCTTTCTTT; cdr3_aa: CASSGSGHPNTEAFF
j_call: TRBJ1-4; cdr3_length: 13; d_call: -; clone_size: few; v_call: TRBV6-1; cdr3_nt: TGTGCCAGCGAACAGGGTAGTCGTGAAAAACTGTTTTTT; cdr3_aa: CASEQGSREKLFF
j_call: TRBJ2-2; cdr3_length: 11; d_call: -; clone_size: -; v_call: TRBV24-1; cdr3_nt: TGTGCCACCAGTGATTTCGGGGAGCTGTTTTTT; cdr3_aa: CATSDFGELFF
j_call: TRBJ1-2; cdr3_length: 12; d_call: -; clone_size: -; v_call: TRBV7-9; cdr3_nt: TGTGCCAGCAGCCTACTCACCCATGGCTACACCTTC; cdr3_aa: CASSLLTHGYTF
j_call: TRBJ2-3; cdr3_length: 14; d_call: -; clone_size: -; v_call: TRBV5-1; cdr3_nt: TGCGCCAGCCAAGAACAGGGATCCACAGATACGCAGTATTTT; cdr3_aa: CASQEQGSTDTQYF
j_call: TRBJ2-7; cdr3_length: 13; d_call: -; clone_size: -; v_call: TRBV7-9; cdr3_nt: TGTGCCAGCAGCCCTACTGTCGGCGACGAGCAGTACTTC; cdr3_aa: CASSPTVGDEQYF
j_call: TRBJ2-7; cdr3_length: 14; d_call: TRBD2; clone_size: few; v_call: TRBV6-5; cdr3_nt: TGTGCCAGCACCGAGACTAGCTATTCCTACGAGCAGTACTTC; cdr3_aa: CASTETSYSYEQYF
j_call: TRBJ1-3; cdr3_length: 15; d_call: -; clone_size: few; v_call: TRBV15; cdr3_nt: TGTGCCACCAGCATTTTTACAGGGTCTGGAAACACCATATATTTT; cdr3_aa: CATSIFTGSGNTIYF
j_call: TRBJ1-2; cdr3_length: 12; d_call: -; clone_size: few; v_call: TRBV29-1; cdr3_nt: TGCAGCGTTGAGAGGGCCTCCTATGGCTACACCTTC; cdr3_aa: CSVERASYGYTF
j_call: TRBJ1-1; cdr3_length: 17; d_call: TRBD1; clone_size: -; v_call: TRBV4-2; cdr3_nt: TGTGCCAGCAGCCAAGACCCACCGGGACAGATCAAGGGTGAAGCTTTCTTT; cdr3_aa: CASSQDPPGQIKGEAFF
j_call: TRBJ2-5; cdr3_length: 12; d_call: -; clone_size: -; v_call: TRBV7-9; cdr3_nt: TGTGCCAGCAGCTTAGCGCGGGAGACCCAGTACTTC; cdr3_aa: CASSLARETQYF
j_call: TRBJ2-2; cdr3_length: 15; d_call: TRBD1; clone_size: many; v_call: TRBV18; cdr3_nt: TGTGCCAGCTCACCAGGGACAGGGCTCACCGGGGAGCTGTTTTTT; cdr3_aa: CASSPGTGLTGELFF
j_call: TRBJ2-5; cdr3_length: 14; d_call: TRBD2; clone_size: -; v_call: TRBV20-1; cdr3_nt: TGCAGTGCTGAAGCGGGGGCGGGAAGAGAGACCCAGTACTTC; cdr3_aa: CSAEAGAGRETQYF
j_call: TRBJ1-1; cdr3_length: 14; d_call: -; clone_size: -; v_call: TRBV4-2; cdr3_nt: TGTGCCAGCAGCCAAGAGGACAGGAACACTGAAGCTTTCTTT; cdr3_aa: CASSQEDRNTEAFF
j_call: TRBJ2-2; cdr3_length: 15; d_call: -; clone_size: -; v_call: TRBV4-3; cdr3_nt: TGCGCCAGCAGCCAAGATTTCTCAGGGTCCGGGGAGCTGTTTTTT; cdr3_aa: CASSQDFSGSGELFF